The 25 T cell receptor beta chains listed next were all sequenced from one sample in a study of T cell repertoires in cytomegalovirus infection. TCRdb used MiXCR to reprocess the reads, holding one entry per CDR3 protein. The sample yields hundreds of thousands of distinct CDR3 sequences, 20% to 25% seen once. Source material: CD8+ T cells from PBMCs. Receptors were obtained from a human donor in good health (CMV status not recorded). Some clones in this sample may be carry-over from other donors' samples.

The rearrangement links TRBV4-2 to TRBJ2-1, with 14 bases aligning to TRBD2. Germline V gene data show CDR1 as LGHNA and CDR2 as YNFKEQ. V dropped 4 bases and J dropped 2; count of bases not matched to a gene: 7. The CDR3 extends over 18 amino acids. The CDR3 sequence: CASSLGTSGGHTYNEQFF. CDR3 in DNA: TGTGCCAGCAGCCTCGGGACTAGCGGGGGCCATACCTACAATGAGCAGTTCTTC.

The chain carries TRBV6-6 and TRBJ2-1, with D perhaps given as TRBD1 or TRBD2 (5 bases each). V lost 4 bases and J 0 bases, leaving 7 bases between the germline ends. Germline CDR1 is MNHNY and CDR2 is SVGAGI (reference sequence). This CDR3 comprises 14 residues. The CDR3 spells CASSWDGSYNEQFF. In DNA, the CDR3 is TGTGCCAGCAGTTGGGACGGCTCCTACAATGAGCAGTTCTTC.

The chain carries TRBV29-1 and TRBJ1-1, with D perhaps matching TRBD1 (6 bases). The V and J ends lost 6 bases and 4 bases respectively, with 24 bases between them. This CDR3 region has 16 residues. Germline V gives CDR1 SQVTM, CDR2 ANQGSEA. The DNA of the CDR3 is TGCAGCGTGGCCGGAGACAGGCTCACTCTTGGCACTGAAGCTTTCTTT. Amino acids: CSVAGDRLTLGTEAFF.

This chain links TRBV7-9 with TRBJ2-6; no clear D. CDR1 and CDR2 from the germline V gene are SEHNR and FQNEAQ (reference sequence). Trimming cost V 4 bases and J 0 bases, with 7 bases left between them. This CDR3 spans 15 amino acids. The CDR3 loop is CASSSGISGANVLTF. Written as DNA, the CDR3 is TGTGCCAGCAGCTCCGGCATCTCTGGGGCCAACGTCCTGACTTTC.

This clonotype came up many times. This rearrangement joins TRBV7-2 to TRBJ2-3, with D perhaps matching TRBD1 (7 bases). V lost 5 bases to trimming and J lost 1 base, with 10 bases between them. Germline CDR1 and CDR2: SGHTA and FQGNSA. The CDR3 contains 14 residues. The DNA of the CDR3 is TGTGCCAGCAGCGGCGGGACAGGCACAGATACGCAGTATTTT. Amino acid sequence: CASSGGTGTDTQYF.

The chain couples TRBV11-3 to TRBJ2-3; D unresolved. V was pared by 3 bases and J by 5 bases, with 9 bases between. This CDR3 contains 13 residues. From germline, CDR1 is SGHNT and CDR2 YENEEA. In DNA, the CDR3 is TGTGCCAGCAGCTTCGACCCGGAAGATACGCAGTATTTT. This sequence encodes CASSFDPEDTQYF.

Many counts were recorded for this clonotype. J is TRBJ2-1 and V is TRBV28, with D uncertain. Germline V gene lookup returns CDR1 MDHEN and CDR2 SYDVKM. CDR3 length: 15 residues. Between the trimmed V and J ends, which lost 6 bases and 2 bases, there was a span of 14 bases. CDR3 DNA: TGTGCCAGCAGCCCGTTTCCTCGGGCCTACAATGAGCAGTTCTTC. This encodes CASSPFPRAYNEQFF.

This clonotype has more than one count but fewer than ten. V is TRBV7-9 and J is TRBJ1-2, with a tentative D call TRBD1 (5 bases). From germline, CDR1 is SEHNR and CDR2 FQNEAQ (reference sequence). This CDR3 spans 16 amino acids. V shed 0 bases and J shed 4 bases, with 15 bases lying between them. The CDR3 sequence is CASSLAIRGLAYGYTF. In DNA form, the CDR3 reads TGTGCCAGCAGCTTAGCGATCCGGGGACTTGCCTATGGCTACACCTTC. The whole variable domain, filled in from reference TRBV7-9 and TRBJ1-2, reads DTGVSQNPRHKITKRGQNVTFRCDPISEHNRLYWYRQTLGQGPEFLTYFQNEAQLEKSRLLSDRFSAERPKGSFSTLEIQRTEQGDSAMYLCASSLAIRGLAYGYTFGSGTRLTVV.

This clonotype appeared many times. The V gene is TRBV24-1, the J gene TRBJ2-1; perhaps TRBD1 as D (5 bases). Germline CDR1 and CDR2: KGHDR and SFDVKD. CDR3 size: 13 residues. V dropped 5 bases and J dropped 8 bases, with 12 bases sitting between them. CDR3 bases: TGTGCCACCAGTGCAAAAGGCAGGGATGAGCAGTTCTTC. Translation: CATSAKGRDEQFF.

CDR3 bases: TGTGCCAGCATCAGCACCGGGGGCTGGGGAGAGACCCAGTACTTC. Its protein is CASISTGGWGETQYF. V gene TRBV6-2 or TRBV6-3 combines with J gene TRBJ2-5; D possibly uses TRBD1 or TRBD2 (6 bases each). Germline CDR1 reads MNHEY; CDR2 reads SVGEGT. CDR3 length: 15 residues. V dropped 7 bases and J dropped 4 bases, with 19 bases sitting between them.

About this clonotype: A much larger clone sits a single nucleotide away, making a read error possible. This sequence joins TRBV7-4 and TRBJ1-2; 11 nucleotides match TRBD1. From germline, CDR1 is SGHVT and CDR2 SQSDAQ. The CDR3 loop spans 15 amino acids. The CDR3 region has the DNA TGTGCCAGCAGCCCCGGACAGGGGGCGATAGATGGCTACGCCTTC. Protein product: CASSPGQGAIDGYAF.

As to this clonotype: A much larger clone sits a single nucleotide away, making a read error possible. The rearrangement links TRBV7-9 to TRBJ2-3; maybe TRBD2 (6 bases). The CDR3 runs 16 residues. CDR1 and CDR2 (germline): SEHNR, FQNEAQ (reference sequence). This CDR3 reads CANSPRDFGLTDTQYF. The CDR3 DNA is TGTGCCAACAGCCCCCGGGACTTCGGATTGACAGATACGCAGTATTTT.

This clonotype was seen only a few times. The chain couples TRBV2 to TRBJ2-5; D is undetermined. CDR1 and CDR2 from the germline V gene are SNHLY and FYNNEI. Trimming cost V 4 bases and J 5 bases, with 14 bases left between them. The CDR3 runs 14 residues. The CDR3 sequence is CASSASPPRETQYF. CDR3 bases: TGTGCCAGCAGTGCAAGTCCACCGAGGGAGACCCAGTACTTC.

The chain couples TRBV6-5 to TRBJ1-1; D is possibly TRBD1 (5 bases). The CDR3 loop spans 12 amino acids. CDR1 is MNHEY and CDR2 is SVGAGI in the germline V gene. V dropped 5 bases and J dropped 8 bases, with 12 bases sitting between them. CDR3 DNA sequence: TGTGCCAGCAGTCCTTCGCCAGGGGAAGCTTTCTTT. This codes for CASSPSPGEAFF.

This clonotype was detected only a few times. This chain joins TRBV6-6 and TRBJ2-1, with 9 bases lining up with TRBD2. The CDR3 runs to 13 residues. Per germline, CDR1 MNHNY and CDR2 SVGAGI (reference sequence). After removal of 7 bases from V and 15 bases from J, the junction contained 13 bases not matched to a gene. The CDR3 DNA reads as TGTGCCAGCACTCCCGGGGGGCTAGCGGGGCCGTTCTTC. Residues: CASTPGGLAGPFF.

The V and J genes are TRBV7-8 and TRBJ2-5; D possibly matches TRBD1 or TRBD2 (5 bases each). This CDR3 contains 16 residues. Germline values: CDR1 SGHVS, CDR2 FQNEAQ. Deletions cut 5 bases from V and 3 bases from J, with 19 bases between. CDR3 in amino acids: CASSLLRRGREETQYF. The CDR3 DNA reads TGTGCCAGCAGCCTCCTTCGCCGGGGCCGGGAAGAGACCCAGTACTTC.

The rearrangement links TRBV7-9 to TRBJ2-5; D is unresolved. The germline V gene has CDR1 SEHNR and CDR2 FQNEAQ (reference sequence). The CDR3 contains 13 residues. Between the trimmed V and J ends, which lost 6 bases and 5 bases, there was a span of 13 bases. CDR3 protein: CASRPPYGETQYF. The DNA for the CDR3 is TGTGCCAGCAGACCCCCTTACGGGGAGACCCAGTACTTC.

This clonotype was observed a few times. The rearrangement joins TRBV20-1 to TRBJ1-2; D gene ambiguous. The V gene's germline CDR1 is DFQATT and CDR2 SNEGSKA (reference sequence). The CDR3 loop spans 13 amino acids. V was trimmed by 0 bases and J by 0 bases, leaving 5 bases between them. The CDR3 spells CSARDLANYGYTF. CDR3 sequence (DNA): TGCAGTGCTAGAGACCTAGCTAACTATGGCTACACCTTC.

There are a few counts of this clonotype. The chain is built from TRBV6-6 and TRBJ2-6; TRBD1 matches 7 bases. V was pared by 4 bases and J by 0 bases, with 15 bases of the junction left unmatched. CDR1 MNHNY and CDR2 SVGAGI come from the germline V gene (reference sequence). The CDR3 consists of 20 residues. The CDR3 sequence: CASSFLNTTGVGSGANVLTF. CDR3 in DNA: TGTGCCAGCAGTTTCTTGAATACTACAGGGGTGGGCTCTGGGGCCAACGTCCTGACTTTC.

This clonotype has only a few counts. This rearrangement joins TRBV20-1 to TRBJ2-1; D is tentatively TRBD1 or TRBD2 (5 bases each). The CDR3 sequence is 14 residues long. The V gene lost 4 bases and the J gene lost 4 bases, with 14 bases spanning the gap. CDR1 is DFQATT and CDR2 is SNEGSKA in the germline V gene (reference sequence). The CDR3, as DNA: TGCAGTGCTAAAGCCGGGGCGAGTTACAATGAGCAGTTCTTC. Residues: CSAKAGASYNEQFF.

This clonotype was found a few times. The rearrangement uses TRBV25-1 and TRBJ2-2, with 10 positions matching TRBD2. The CDR3 contains 17 residues. From germline, CDR1 is MGHDK and CDR2 SYGVNS. J gave up 4 bases and V 3 bases, and 8 bases lay outside the gene matches. In DNA, the CDR3 is TGTGCCAGCAGTGATCCCATCCAGCGGGGGGGCACCGGGGAGCTGTTTTTT. The encoded protein is CASSDPIQRGGTGELFF.

DNA of the CDR3: TGTGCCAGCAGCCAAGAAGGGCAGCTCTATGGCTACACCTTC. Its translation: CASSQEGQLYGYTF. V gene TRBV14 combines with J gene TRBJ1-2; D uncertain. The CDR3 totals 14 residues. CDR1 is SGHDN and CDR2 is FVKESK in the germline V gene. V shed 0 bases and J shed 4 bases, with 9 bases lying between them.

This chain joins TRBV9 and TRBJ2-3; unclear D gene. Trimming left V 0 bases short and J 4 bases short, with 12 bases between. CDR1 and CDR2 (germline): SGDLS, YYNGEE. The CDR3 length is 15 residues. The CDR3 loop is CASSVEGNAADTQYF. In DNA, the CDR3 is TGTGCCAGCAGCGTAGAAGGGAACGCGGCAGATACGCAGTATTTT. Variable domain in full (rest from reference TRBV9 and TRBJ2-3): DSGVTQTPKHLITATGQRVTLRCSPRSGDLSVYWYQQSLDQGLQFLIQYYNGEERAKGNILERFSAQQFPDLHSELNLSSLELGDSALYFCASSVEGNAADTQYFGPGTRLTVL.

This sequence joins TRBV6-2 or TRBV6-3 and TRBJ2-7, with D perhaps matching TRBD1 (6 bases). This CDR3 is built from 13 residues. Trimming stripped 4 bases from V and 3 bases from J, with 10 bases between. Germline loops: CDR1 MNHEY, CDR2 SVGEGT. The DNA for the CDR3 is TGTGCCAGCAGTTGGGACATTTACTACGAGCAGTACGTC. As protein: CASSWDIYYEQYV.

This clonotype was counted many times. V usage is TRBV7-9 and J usage is TRBJ2-2; no definite D call. The CDR3 sequence is 13 residues long. V was trimmed by 10 bases and J by 4 bases, leaving 13 bases between them. The germline gives CDR1 SEHNR, CDR2 FQNEAQ (reference sequence). The CDR3 region is CATDRDSTGELFF. CDR3 coding DNA: TGTGCCACCGATCGTGACTCCACCGGGGAGCTGTTTTTT.